The clone carrying this TCR beta chain has only a few counts. Antigen: not known. This specimen belongs to a study of T-cell reconstitution after alpha-beta-depleted transplantation in children. V trimming: 3 bases; J trimming: 7 bases; junction bases outside the gene matches: 3. This CDR3 contains 12 residues. CDR1 is DFQATT, CDR2 SNEGSKA, per germline (reference sequence). Whole-study results and caveats: Surviving recipient cells, namely T cells and thymic progenitors, were the source of high day-60 TCRbeta diversity in some patients. Counts and diversity of T cells one year after transplant came mostly from newly produced T cells. Reportedly, only several hundred clones from non-depleted graft cells drove alpha-beta T-cell counts at about two months.

Unique molecular identifiers were used to barcode this TCRbeta library. MiXCR was run by TCRdb on the PCR reads, yielding one entry per CDR3 protein. The top ten clones hold about 2.2% of a sample with about 590,000 distinct CDR3 sequences, 10% to 15% of them seen once. The sequenced sample was PBMCs, mostly from graft donor cells, obtained 360 days after TCRalphabeta/CD19-depleted stem cell transplant. This clonotype was sampled from a male patient younger than 18 who had a stem cell transplant for acute myeloid leukemia, so the T cells may come from the graft donor. V is TRBV20-1 and J is TRBJ2-1, with TRBD1 matching over 7 bases. The CDR3 nucleotides read TGCAGTGCTAGCGGGACAGTGAATGAGCAGTTCTTC. Residues: CSASGTVNEQFF.